Following are 17 T cell receptor beta chains from one sample sequenced in a study of blood T cell repertoires in COVID-19. Clones were read by immunoSEQ multiplex PCR, and TCRdb kept only the in-frame ones, dropping some. Of approximately 50,000 clones in the sample, over 75% are singletons; the top ten hold roughly 10%. Sequencing was carried out using peripheral blood. These receptors were obtained from a human donor in a cohort sampled during active COVID-19.

The J gene is TRBJ2-7, the V gene TRBV19, with 7 nucleotides matching TRBD2. This CDR3 comprises 15 residues. V shed 5 bases, J shed 3 bases, and the junction held 10 bases outside the gene matches. Germline CDR1 LNHDA, CDR2 SQIVND (reference sequence). The CDR3 region is CASSSGDGGSYEQYF. Written as DNA, the CDR3 is TGTGCCAGTAGTTCAGGAGATGGCGGGAGCTACGAGCAGTACTTC.

The chain recombines TRBV5-1 with TRBJ1-3, with TRBD1 identical over 10 bases. Germline lookup yields CDR1 SGHRS and CDR2 YFSETQ. CDR3 length: 15 amino acids. Trimming at V came to 5 bases and at J to 3 bases, leaving 5 bases not matched to a gene. CDR3 in amino acids: CASRKGTGDGNTIYF. In DNA, the CDR3 is TGCGCCAGCAGGAAGGGGACAGGGGATGGAAACACCATATATTTT.

As for this clone: At the DNA level, this CDR3 is encoded by other sequences in the same sample as well. The chain employs TRBV6-5 and TRBJ1-2; 8 bases are a match to TRBD1. Germline V lookup: CDR1 MNHEY, CDR2 SVGAGI. The V gene end was trimmed by 6 bases and the J gene end by 5 bases; junction bases not matched to a gene: 2. The CDR3 has 12 residues. CDR3 sequence reads: CASRQGDYGYTF. The CDR3 DNA is TGTGCCAGCAGACAGGGGGATTATGGCTACACCTTC.

The chain joins TRBV5-1 to TRBJ1-3, with no clear D. V was clipped by 4 bases and J by 4 bases, with 6 bases between them. Germline-derived CDR1 and CDR2 are SGHRS and YFSETQ. The CDR3 spans 12 residues. As DNA, the CDR3 is TGCGCCAGCAGCCCCGAGGGAAACACCATATATTTT. It is translated as CASSPEGNTIYF.

J is TRBJ2-7 and V is TRBV20-1; D is uncertain. Germline assignment: CDR1 DFQATT and CDR2 SNEGSKA (reference sequence). The CDR3 sequence is 11 residues long. V gave up 0 bases and J gave up 5 bases, with 5 bases separating them. The CDR3 region is CSARDLHEQYF. Here the CDR3 DNA reads TGCAGTGCTAGAGATCTCCACGAGCAGTACTTC.

The chain is built from TRBV9 and TRBJ1-6, with TRBD1 matching 7 bases. Germline V gives CDR1 SGDLS, CDR2 YYNGEE. Trimming took 3 bases from V and 3 from J; bases not matched to a gene: 6. This CDR3 contains 16 residues. As DNA, the CDR3 is TGTGCCAGCAGCGGCGGGCAGGGGGGCTATAATTCACCCCTCCACTTT. It translates to CASSGGQGGYNSPLHF.

The V call is TRBV5-1, the J call TRBJ2-5, with TRBD1 matching over 10 bases. Germline assignment: CDR1 SGHRS and CDR2 YFSETQ. Losses at the gene ends were 7 bases for V and 3 bases for J; bases not matched to a gene: 12. The CDR3 totals 16 residues. The CDR3 bases are TGCGCCAGCGCTATAAGGACAGGGGGATTTGAAGAGACCCAGTACTTC. Amino acid sequence: CASAIRTGGFEETQYF.

The V and J genes are TRBV7-2 and TRBJ1-2; possibly TRBD1 for D (6 bases). Trimming left V 2 bases short and J 8 bases short, with 12 bases between. The CDR3 consists of 13 residues. The germline V gene has CDR1 SGHTA and CDR2 FQGNSA. The CDR3 DNA reads as TGTGCCAGCAGCTTAACTGGACAGCCGGGCTACACCTTC. Amino acid sequence: CASSLTGQPGYTF.

The J gene is TRBJ2-3, the V gene TRBV3-1 (or the pseudogene TRBV3-2); 7 bases map to TRBD2. This CDR3 contains 16 residues. CDR1 is LGHDT and CDR2 is YNNKEL in the germline V gene (reference sequence). V trimming: 0 bases; J trimming: 5 bases; junction bases outside the gene matches: 8. The DNA of the CDR3 is TGTGCCAGCAGCCAAGACTGGAGCGGGATGGGAGATACGCAGTATTTT. Its protein is CASSQDWSGMGDTQYF.

The CDR3 DNA reads as TGTGCCAGCAGCTTAGGGGGACAGGGCTACGAGCAGTACTTC. It is translated as CASSLGGQGYEQYF. This chain uses TRBV7-2 with TRBJ2-7, with 9 positions matching TRBD1. The CDR3 runs 14 residues. Germline trimming cut 1 base from V and 3 bases from J; bases unmatched to any gene: 1. CDR1 and CDR2 (germline): SGHTA, FQGNSA.

The chain uses TRBV30 and TRBJ2-5, with 11 bases aligning to TRBD2. Germline assignment: CDR1 GTSNPN and CDR2 SVGIG (reference sequence). This CDR3 is built from 16 residues. The ends lost 4 bases at V and 4 bases at J; junction bases unmatched: 11. CDR3 nucleotide sequence: TGTGCCTGGACCCTGACTAGCGGGGCTGCGGGAGAGACCCAGTACTTC. It specifies CAWTLTSGAAGETQYF. The full variable domain, completed using reference TRBV30 and TRBJ2-5, is SQTIHQWPATLVQPVGSPLSLECTVEGTSNPNLYWYRQAAGRGLQLLFYSVGIGQISSEVPQNLSASRPQDRQFILSSKKLLLSDSGFYLCAWTLTSGAAGETQYFGPGTRLLVL.

The chain couples TRBV7-9 to TRBJ2-5, with 8 positions matching TRBD1. V shed 8 bases and J 4 bases; nucleotides not matched to a gene: 3. Germline V gene sequence: CDR1 SEHNR, CDR2 FQNEAQ (reference sequence). The CDR3 extends over 12 amino acids. The CDR3 spells CASVTGGETQYF. The CDR3 nucleotides read TGTGCCAGCGTTACAGGGGGAGAGACCCAGTACTTC.

The chain combines TRBV5-1 with TRBJ1-1; 9 bases map to TRBD1. In germline, CDR1 is SGHRS, CDR2 YFSETQ. This CDR3 is 14 amino acids long. After removal of 2 bases from V and 4 bases from J, the junction contained 3 bases not matched to a gene. CDR3 in amino acids: CASSLQGASTEAFF. The CDR3 DNA sequence: TGCGCCAGCAGCTTACAGGGGGCTAGCACTGAAGCTTTCTTT. The full variable domain, with the rest looked up from reference TRBV5-1 and TRBJ1-1, is KAGVTQTPRYLIKTRGQQVTLSCSPISGHRSVSWYQQTPGQGLQFLFEYFSETQRNKGNFPGRFSGRQFSNSRSEMNVSTLELGDSALYLCASSLQGASTEAFFGQGTRLTVV.

The CDR3 protein is CASSLPLHEQYF. For the CDR3, the DNA is TGTGCCAGCAGTTTACCTCTACACGAGCAGTACTTC. The rearrangement joins TRBV28 to TRBJ2-7; no definite D call. The ends were cut back, 2 bases at V and 5 bases at J, with 7 bases in the middle. Germline values: CDR1 MDHEN, CDR2 SYDVKM. The CDR3 loop spans 12 amino acids.

CDR3 sequence (DNA): TGTGCCAGCAGTTTCCGGGGGAATGGCTATCAGCCCCAGCATTTT. Its translation is CASSFRGNGYQPQHF. The rearrangement joins TRBV28 to TRBJ1-5; D is perhaps TRBD1 (5 bases). The germline V and J ends were trimmed by 3 bases and 5 bases, with 14 bases remaining between them. The CDR3 totals 15 residues. The germline gives CDR1 MDHEN, CDR2 SYDVKM.

The chain is built from TRBV4-1 and TRBJ2-1, with a tentative D call TRBD2 (5 bases). V was clipped by 5 bases and J by 0 bases, with 11 bases between them. This CDR3 contains 15 residues. Germline lookup yields CDR1 MGHRA and CDR2 YSYEKL. CDR3 protein: CASSIGLASYNEQFF. CDR3 DNA: TGCGCCAGCAGCATAGGGCTAGCCTCCTACAATGAGCAGTTCTTC.

The J gene is TRBJ2-7, the V gene TRBV7-2; TRBD2 is a possible D gene (5 bases). Trimming stripped 3 bases from V and 5 bases from J, with 11 bases between. Germline V CDR1 and CDR2: SGHTA, FQGNSA. The CDR3 loop spans 13 amino acids. In nucleotides, the CDR3 is TGTGCCAGCAGCTTTCGGGGTGGTCACGAGCAGTACTTC. Amino acid sequence: CASSFRGGHEQYF.